One TCR beta chain is described in this entry. The CDR3 loop spans 17 amino acids. Trimming removed 9 bases from V and 4 bases from J, with 27 bases in between. Germline V gene lookup returns CDR1 MDHEN and CDR2 SYDVKM. The data belong to a study of cytomegalovirus exposure and HLA in healthy donors. The PCR employed 60 Vbeta primers together with 13 Jbeta primers. Some clones are missing from TCRdb's copy, which holds only in-frame ones; the method was immunoSEQ multiplex PCR. Here the sample spans roughly 98,000 clones, 76% being singletons. The rearrangement links TRBV28 to TRBJ2-5, with a possible D match to TRBD2 (5 bases). This receptor was identified in a man in his forties in good health and CMV-seronegative. The material sequenced was PBMCs. The CDR3 reads CASLERALVVGGETQYF. The DNA of the CDR3 is TGTGCCAGTTTAGAACGGGCCCTTGTGGTCGGAGGAGAGACCCAGTACTTC.